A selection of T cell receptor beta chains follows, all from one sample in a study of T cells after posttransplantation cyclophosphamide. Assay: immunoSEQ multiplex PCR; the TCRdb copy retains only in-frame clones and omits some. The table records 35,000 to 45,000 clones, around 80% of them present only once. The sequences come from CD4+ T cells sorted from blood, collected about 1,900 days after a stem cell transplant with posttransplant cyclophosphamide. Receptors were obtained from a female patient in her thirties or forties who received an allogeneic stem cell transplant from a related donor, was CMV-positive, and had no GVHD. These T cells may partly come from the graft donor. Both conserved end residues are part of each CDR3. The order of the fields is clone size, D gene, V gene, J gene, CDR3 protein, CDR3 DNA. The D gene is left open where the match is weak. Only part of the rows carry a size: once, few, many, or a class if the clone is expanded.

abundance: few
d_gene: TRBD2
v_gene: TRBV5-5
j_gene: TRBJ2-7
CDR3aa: CASSRSGGDEQYF
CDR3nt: TGTGCCAGCAGCAGGAGCGGGGGAGACGAGCAGTACTTC

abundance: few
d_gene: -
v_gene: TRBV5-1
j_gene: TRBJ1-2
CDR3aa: CASSLQQGFGYTF
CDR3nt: TGCGCCAGCAGCTTGCAACAGGGTTTCGGCTACACCTTC

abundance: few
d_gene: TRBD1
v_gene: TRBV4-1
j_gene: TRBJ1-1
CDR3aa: CASSRGTGAFF
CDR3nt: TGCGCCAGCAGCCGAGGGACAGGGGCTTTCTTT

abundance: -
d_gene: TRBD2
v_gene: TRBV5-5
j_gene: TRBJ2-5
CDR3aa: CASSPPGGAKETQYF
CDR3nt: TGTGCCAGCAGCCCCCCCGGGGGGGCGAAAGAGACCCAGTACTTC

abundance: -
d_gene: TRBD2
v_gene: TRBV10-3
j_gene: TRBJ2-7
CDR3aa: CAISDPGAGSGYEQYF
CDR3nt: TGTGCCATCAGTGACCCTGGAGCGGGGTCTGGCTACGAGCAGTACTTC

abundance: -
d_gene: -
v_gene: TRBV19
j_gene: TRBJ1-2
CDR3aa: CASRNSAGGYYGYTF
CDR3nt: TGTGCCAGCCGGAATTCGGCCGGGGGGTACTATGGCTACACCTTC

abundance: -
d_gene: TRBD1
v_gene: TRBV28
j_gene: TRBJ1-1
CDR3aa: CASSSDRVGEKTEAFF
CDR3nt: TGTGCCAGCAGTTCCGACAGGGTGGGGGAAAAAACTGAAGCTTTCTTT

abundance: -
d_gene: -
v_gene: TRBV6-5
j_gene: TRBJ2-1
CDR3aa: CASSYRPGQDGGEQFF
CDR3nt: TGTGCCAGCAGTTACCGTCCCGGGCAAGACGGAGGAGAGCAGTTCTTC

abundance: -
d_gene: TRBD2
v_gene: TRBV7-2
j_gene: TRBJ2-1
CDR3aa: CASSWLASGGNEQFF
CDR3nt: TGTGCCAGCAGCTGGTTGGCTAGCGGAGGTAATGAGCAGTTCTTC

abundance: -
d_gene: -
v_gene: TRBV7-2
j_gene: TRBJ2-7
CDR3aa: CASSLDREGHEQYF
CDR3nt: TGTGCCAGCAGCTTAGACAGGGAGGGCCACGAGCAGTACTTC

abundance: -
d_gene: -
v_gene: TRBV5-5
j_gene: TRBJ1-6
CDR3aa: CASSLRGYNSPLHF
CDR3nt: TGTGCCAGCAGCTTGAGGGGATATAATTCACCCCTCCACTTT

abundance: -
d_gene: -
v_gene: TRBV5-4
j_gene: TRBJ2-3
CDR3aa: CASSVSSRGAGTDTQYF
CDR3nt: TGTGCCAGCAGCGTATCTTCTCGGGGGGCCGGCACAGATACGCAGTATTTT

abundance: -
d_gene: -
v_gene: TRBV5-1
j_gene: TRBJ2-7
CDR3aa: CASGQDTNSYEQYF
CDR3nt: TGCGCCAGCGGGCAGGACACCAACTCCTACGAGCAGTACTTC

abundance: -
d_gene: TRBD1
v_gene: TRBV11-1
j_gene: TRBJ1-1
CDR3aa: CASSITSGQGIEAFF
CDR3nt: TGTGCCAGCAGCATAACTTCGGGACAGGGAATTGAAGCTTTCTTT